This T cell receptor beta chain was captured by sequencing in a study of T cell repertoires in cytomegalovirus infection. At the level of the study: Selected CMV epitopes included recently identified HLA-C-restricted ones as well as well-studied HLA-B-restricted ones. It can be stated that public TCR beta signatures indicated CMV infection as well as a matching HLA type. General study results and limits: Of the TCR beta families, the public ones yielded a cumulative frequency that identified carriers of CMV plus the relevant HLA. The response measured ex vivo was dominated by TCR beta clonotypes (HLA-C-restricted and CMV-specific).

Germline V gene data show CDR1 as DFQATT and CDR2 as SNEGSKA (reference sequence). The CDR3 has 11 residues if both end residues are counted. TCRdb reprocessed the reads with MiXCR, giving one entry per CDR3 protein. The sample carries under 850,000 distinct CDR3 sequences, 33% recorded once. Turning to this clonotype: Its antigen is still unknown. This is likely a read error, given that the CDR3 carries no conserved phenylalanine or tryptophan at its end. The limits of the CDR3 on the DNA are not certain, so only TCRdb's listed CDR3 is given.

The sequence came from a human donor in good health (CMV status not recorded). Some clones in this sample may be carry-over from other donors' samples. The specimen comprised cultured PBMCs, sampled from culture after CMV antigen stimulation. The chain couples TRBV20-1 to TRBJ2-1; no check of the table's D call, TRBD2, against the DNA was made. The chain's CDR3 is CSARAWGLAFL.